The entry below gives a single TCR beta chain sequence along with its context. This entry belongs to a study of shared clonotypes between healthy human individuals. The method was immunoSEQ multiplex PCR; TCRdb's version includes in-frame clones alone and lacks a portion of them. The sample lists fewer than 650,000 clones, 76% occurring once. Germline V gives CDR1 SGHRS, CDR2 YFSETQ. The V end lost 3 bases, the J end lost 3 bases, and 12 bases lay between the germline ends. This CDR3 is built from 14 residues. V usage is TRBV5-1 and J usage is TRBJ1-2; D possibly corresponds to TRBD1 (5 bases). The sample was PBMCs. The source is a woman between 40 and 55 years old in good health. Some clones in this sample may be carry-over from other donors' samples. CDR3: CASSWRGRDYGYTF. CDR3 DNA sequence: TGCGCCAGCAGCTGGAGGGGACGGGACTATGGCTACACCTTC.